The 23 T cell receptor beta chains in this list originate from one sample, sequenced in a study of cytotoxic CD8 clonotypes in ibrutinib-treated CLL. Clones were read by immunoSEQ multiplex PCR, and TCRdb kept only the in-frame ones, dropping some. The data show 50,000 or so clones, with roughly three fifths seen just once and 28% held by the top ten. The sample in question was PBMCs, obtained after 24 months of ibrutinib treatment. The source is a human donor with chronic lymphocytic leukemia.

The CDR3 loop is CASSVRQAFTDTQYF. The CDR3 bases are TGTGCCAGCAGCGTAAGGCAGGCTTTCACAGATACGCAGTATTTT. V gene TRBV9 combines with J gene TRBJ2-3; D uncertain. There are 15 residues in the CDR3. Trimming cost V 1 base and J 2 bases, with 11 bases left between them. Per the germline V gene, CDR1 is SGDLS and CDR2 is YYNGEE.

The chain has TRBV5-6 and TRBJ2-7, with TRBD1 as a possible D gene (5 bases). The CDR3 is 14 residues long. Trimming took 0 bases from V and 5 from J, leaving 12 bases between them. The germline gives CDR1 SGHDT, CDR2 YYEEEE. CDR3 protein: CASSLGRAPHEQYF. The CDR3 DNA reads TGTGCCAGCAGCTTGGGCAGGGCCCCACACGAGCAGTACTTC.

CDR3 sequence (DNA): TGTGCCAGCAGTGTGACAGGGAAGGGTGAAAAACTGTTTTTT. Amino acids: CASSVTGKGEKLFF. The V and J genes are TRBV6-5 and TRBJ1-4, with TRBD1 matching 7 bases. V gave up 5 bases and J gave up 7 bases; unmatched junction bases: 7. CDR1 MNHEY and CDR2 SVGAGI come from the germline V gene. The length of the CDR3 is 14 residues.

This chain joins TRBV27 and TRBJ2-6; D unresolved. Trimming took 4 bases from V and 3 from J, leaving 7 bases between them. Germline values: CDR1 MNHEY, CDR2 SMNVEV (reference sequence). This CDR3 has 14 residues. The CDR3 sequence is CASSSTGGANVLTF. The DNA for the CDR3 is TGTGCCAGCAGTTCCACGGGTGGGGCCAACGTCCTGACTTTC.

This clone was observed many times. The gene calls are TRBV15 and TRBJ1-6; weak D call: TRBD1 (5 bases). The CDR3 loop spans 13 amino acids. Germline lookup yields CDR1 LNHNV and CDR2 YYDKDF (reference sequence). V lost 1 base and J 7 bases, leaving 5 bases between the germline ends. The CDR3 bases are TGTGCCACCAGCAGAGGACAGAATTCACCCCTCCACTTT. As protein: CATSRGQNSPLHF.

This clone was detected only a few times. A junction boundary mismatches the germline segment, possibly from a read error. This rearrangement joins TRBV19 to TRBJ2-1; D may be TRBD1 or TRBD2 (6 bases each). This CDR3 spans 16 amino acids. Germline lookup yields CDR1 LNHDA and CDR2 SQIVND (reference sequence). DNA for the CDR3: TGTGCCAGTAGTATATATCCGGGGGCCTCCTCCAATGAGCAGTTCTTC. As protein: CASSIYPGASSNEQFF.

A few counts support this clone. CDR3 region: CASSLAGGQGNSPLHF. For the CDR3, the DNA is TGCGCCAGCAGCTTGGCTGGTGGACAGGGGAATTCACCCCTCCACTTT. The chain links TRBV5-1 to TRBJ1-6, with 9 positions matching TRBD1. Per germline, CDR1 SGHRS and CDR2 YFSETQ. The CDR3 totals 16 residues. The J segment lost 7 bases and the V segment lost 0 bases, leaving 5 bases of the junction unmatched.

This clone has more than one count but fewer than ten. The chain employs TRBV11-2 and TRBJ1-1, with 7 bases that match TRBD1. After removal of 2 bases from V and 0 bases from J, the junction contained 6 bases not matched to a gene. CDR3 length equals 16 residues. CDR1 is SGHAT, CDR2 FQNNGV, per germline. CDR3 protein: CASSLRFGTVNTEAFF. Written as DNA, the CDR3 is TGTGCCAGCAGCTTAAGATTCGGGACAGTGAACACTGAAGCTTTCTTT.

The chain links TRBV6-1 to TRBJ2-7; the D is unclear. CDR1 is MNHNS, CDR2 SASEGT, per germline. The germline V and J ends were trimmed by 8 bases and 3 bases, with 11 bases remaining between them. The CDR3 length is 12 residues. The CDR3 bases are TGTGCCAGCGCAGGCACCATCTACGAGCAGTACTTC. This encodes CASAGTIYEQYF.

The V gene is TRBV5-4, the J gene TRBJ2-1, with 10 bases fitting TRBD1. CDR3 length: 15 residues. J gave up 1 base and V 4 bases, and 2 bases lay outside the gene matches. Germline CDR1 is SGHNT and CDR2 is YYREEE (reference sequence). The CDR3 reads CASSRDRGSYNEQFF. In DNA, the CDR3 is TGTGCCAGCAGCCGGGACAGGGGATCCTACAATGAGCAGTTCTTC.

The genes are TRBV6-1 and TRBJ1-1, with 8 bases that match TRBD1. The CDR3 is 14 residues long. Germline CDR1 MNHNS, CDR2 SASEGT. After removal of 5 bases from V and 4 bases from J, the junction contained 6 bases not matched to a gene. CDR3 protein: CASSPGQEGTEAFF. CDR3 sequence (DNA): TGTGCCAGCAGTCCGGGACAGGAGGGCACTGAAGCTTTCTTT.

The chain couples TRBV4-1 to TRBJ2-3; 10 bases align to TRBD2. The CDR3 totals 20 residues. Germline V CDR1 and CDR2: MGHRA, YSYEKL. V dropped 2 bases and J dropped 1; count of bases not matched to a gene: 15. CDR3 region: CASSQWGASGGPRGTDTQYF. The CDR3 DNA sequence: TGCGCCAGCAGCCAATGGGGGGCTAGCGGGGGCCCTCGGGGCACAGATACGCAGTATTTT.

The CDR3 DNA is TGTGCCAGCAGCCTTCCCGGGACAGGGCTCAATAGCAATCAGCCCCAGCATTTT. This encodes CASSLPGTGLNSNQPQHF. This chain links TRBV21-1 with TRBJ1-5; the D segment call TRBD1 is taken from the table without a DNA check. TRBV21-1 is an annotated pseudogene. The CDR3 covers 18 residues.

V gene TRBV29-1 combines with J gene TRBJ2-2; TRBD2 aligns across 11 bases. This CDR3 comprises 15 residues. V lost 3 bases, J lost 7 bases, and 7 bases stayed unmatched. The germline gives CDR1 SQVTM, CDR2 ANQGSEA. CDR3: CSVEFSGGAGGELFF. The CDR3, as DNA: TGCAGCGTTGAGTTTAGCGGGGGGGCCGGCGGGGAGCTGTTTTTT.

CDR3: CASSQADREGVHF. The CDR3 coding sequence is TGTGCCAGCAGCCAAGCGGACAGGGAAGGGGTCCACTTT. V is TRBV4-2 and J is TRBJ1-6; 8 bases are a match to TRBD1. The CDR3 is 13 residues long. Germline V gene sequence: CDR1 LGHNA, CDR2 YNFKEQ. V was pared by 1 base and J by 17 bases, with 7 bases of the junction left unmatched.

The chain couples TRBV5-3 to TRBJ2-4; 11 bases match TRBD1. TRBV5-3 qualifies as an ORF whose function is uncertain. The CDR3 contains 19 residues. Unmatched junction bases numbered 10, after V lost 1 base and J lost 1 base. As DNA, the CDR3 is TGTGCCAGAAGCTTGATTCGGACAGGGGGCGCTGGGGCCAAAAACATTCAGTACTTC. Translation gives CARSLIRTGGAGAKNIQYF.

DNA for the CDR3: TGTGCCAGCAGTGAAGCGCGGCAGACCCCGCTAGCTTTCTTT. Protein sequence: CASSEARQTPLAFF. This rearrangement joins TRBV6-1 to TRBJ1-1; no firm D call. Germline assignment: CDR1 MNHNS and CDR2 SASEGT. This CDR3 has 14 residues. V lost 0 bases, J lost 10 bases, and 15 bases lay in between.

This clone was seen more than once but under ten times. The rearrangement links TRBV5-1 to TRBJ1-3; unclear D gene. The CDR3 length is 15 residues. Germline V gene data show CDR1 as SGHRS and CDR2 as YFSETQ. V dropped 0 bases and J dropped 0 bases, with 7 bases sitting between them. CDR3 DNA: TGCGCCAGCAGCTTGGCGCCCGACTCTGGAAACACCATATATTTT. As protein: CASSLAPDSGNTIYF.

The chain has TRBV6-6 and TRBJ2-5; a weak D match, TRBD2 (5 bases). Germline assignment: CDR1 MNHNY and CDR2 SVGAGI (reference sequence). CDR3 length: 14 residues. Trimming cost V 5 bases and J 2 bases, with 12 bases left between them. The CDR3 DNA is TGTGCCAGCAGTCTCCGGGAACTACAAGAGACCCAGTACTTC. Translation: CASSLRELQETQYF.

The chain has TRBV5-4 and TRBJ2-7; D is possibly TRBD1 (6 bases). CDR1 and CDR2 from the germline V gene are SGHNT and YYREEE (reference sequence). The V end lost 4 bases, the J end lost 4 bases, and 9 bases lay between the germline ends. The CDR3 has 12 residues. The chain's CDR3 is CASSQQGYEQYF. CDR3 nucleotide sequence: TGTGCCAGCAGCCAGCAGGGGTACGAGCAGTACTTC.

The chain uses TRBV29-1 and TRBJ1-4, with D perhaps matching TRBD1 (5 bases). The CDR3 spans 12 residues. Trimming removed 6 bases at V and 5 bases at J, with 10 bases between. The germline CDR1 and CDR2 sequences are SQVTM and ANQGSEA. The CDR3 loop is CSVRDLNEKLFF. CDR3 in DNA: TGCAGCGTCAGGGACTTAAATGAAAAACTGTTTTTT.

This chain connects TRBV5-4 to TRBJ2-6; D possibly corresponds to TRBD1 (6 bases). Germline-derived CDR1 and CDR2 are SGHNT and YYREEE (reference sequence). V lost 1 base and J lost 2, with 7 bases in between. The CDR3 length is 15 residues. The chain's CDR3 is CASSLQGTGANVLTF. The CDR3 region has the DNA TGTGCCAGCAGCTTGCAGGGGACTGGGGCCAACGTCCTGACTTTC.

This clone was counted a few times. CDR3 protein: CASGLGWDSPSQPQHF. The CDR3, as DNA: TGTGCTAGTGGTTTGGGATGGGACAGTCCTTCCCAGCCCCAGCATTTT. The V gene is TRBV12-5, the J gene TRBJ1-5; 7 bases line up with TRBD1. The CDR3 runs to 16 residues. Germline V CDR1 and CDR2: LGHNT, FRNRAP. Trimming at V came to 1 base and at J to 7 bases, leaving 10 bases not matched to a gene.